This T cell receptor beta chain was profiled in a study of blood T cell repertoires in COVID-19. For the study at large: Samples taken during acute and convalescent COVID-19 were collected in the United States, Italy and Spain. In each case, the material was cDNA or gDNA derived from T cells, B-cell-depleted T cells, or PBMCs.

In the authors' methods: Amplifying reference gene primers gave estimates of nucleated cell counts. Sequenced by immunoSEQ multiplex PCR; TCRdb stores in-frame clones only, minus some. V and J calls and clone size are given by that table; D and trimming were obtained from the DNA. The repertoire holds roughly 130,000 clones, with about four fifths as singletons. The germline gives CDR1 LNHDA, CDR2 SQIVND (reference sequence). Trimming took off 5 bases at V and 5 bases at J, with 15 bases between the two ends. CDR3 length: 14 amino acids. What was sequenced was peripheral blood. The source is a woman aged 25-40 years who had recovered from COVID-19. The V gene is TRBV19, the J gene TRBJ2-5, with D tentatively TRBD2 (6 bases). In DNA, the CDR3 is TGTGCCAGTAGTGATGGGACTGCCGTGGAGACCCAGTACTTC. It yields the protein CASSDGTAVETQYF.